What follows describes a single TCR beta chain. The same CDR3 also results from other DNA sequences found in this sample. With 60 Vbeta and 13 Jbeta primers, the PCR was carried out. Sequencing used immunoSEQ multiplex PCR; TCRdb keeps in-frame clones, though not all of them. The table records around 160,000 clones, less than 90% of them present only once. The sample belongs to a study of cytomegalovirus exposure and HLA in healthy donors. Germline CDR1 reads MNHEY; CDR2 reads SMNVEV (reference sequence). V lost 5 bases, J lost 4 bases, and 9 bases lay in between. The CDR3 is 12 residues long. Sequencing was performed on PBMCs. The source is a man aged 45-65 years in good health and CMV-seropositive. V and J are TRBV27 and TRBJ2-7; possibly TRBD2 for D (6 bases). CDR3 in amino acids: CASSPGGYEQYF. CDR3 bases: TGTGCCAGCAGTCCCGGAGGGTACGAGCAGTACTTC.